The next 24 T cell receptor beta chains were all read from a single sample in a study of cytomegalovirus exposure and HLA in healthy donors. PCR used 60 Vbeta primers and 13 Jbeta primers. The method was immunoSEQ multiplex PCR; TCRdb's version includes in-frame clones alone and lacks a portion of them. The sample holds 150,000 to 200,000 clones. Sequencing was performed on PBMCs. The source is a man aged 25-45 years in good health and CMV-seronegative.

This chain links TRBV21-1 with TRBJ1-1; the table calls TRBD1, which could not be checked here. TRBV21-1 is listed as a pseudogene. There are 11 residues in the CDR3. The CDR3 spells CASSNPAEAFF. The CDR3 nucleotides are TGTGCCAGCAGCAATCCAGCTGAAGCTTTCTTT.

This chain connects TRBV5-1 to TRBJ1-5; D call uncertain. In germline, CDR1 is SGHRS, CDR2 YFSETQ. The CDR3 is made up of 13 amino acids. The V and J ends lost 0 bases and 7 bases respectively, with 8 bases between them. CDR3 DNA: TGCGCCAGCAGCTTGGGGGGAGGGCAGCCCCAGCATTTT. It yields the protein CASSLGGGQPQHF.

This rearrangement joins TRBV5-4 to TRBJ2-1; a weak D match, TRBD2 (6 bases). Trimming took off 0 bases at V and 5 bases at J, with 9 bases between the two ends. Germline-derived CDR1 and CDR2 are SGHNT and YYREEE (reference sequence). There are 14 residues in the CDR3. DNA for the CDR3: TGTGCCAGCAGCTTGGTGGCGGGGAACAATGAGCAGTTCTTC. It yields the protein CASSLVAGNNEQFF.

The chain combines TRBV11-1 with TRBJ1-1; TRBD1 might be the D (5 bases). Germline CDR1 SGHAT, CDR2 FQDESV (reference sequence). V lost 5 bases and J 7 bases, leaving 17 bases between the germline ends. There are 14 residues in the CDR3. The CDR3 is CASSHRRGRIEAFF. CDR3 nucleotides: TGTGCCAGCAGCCACCGCCGGGGGAGAATTGAAGCTTTCTTT.

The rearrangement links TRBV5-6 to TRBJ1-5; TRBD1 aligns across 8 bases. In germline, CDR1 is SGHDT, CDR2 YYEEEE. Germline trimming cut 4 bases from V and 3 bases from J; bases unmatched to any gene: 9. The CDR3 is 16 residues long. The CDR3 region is CASSTKTGAFNQPQHF. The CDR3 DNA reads TGTGCCAGCAGCACCAAGACAGGGGCCTTCAATCAGCCCCAGCATTTT.

CDR3 loop: CAWSVGFRRGGLTYEQYF. Here the CDR3 DNA reads TGTGCCTGGAGTGTCGGATTTAGGCGGGGGGGCCTTACGTACGAGCAGTACTTC. V and J are TRBV30 and TRBJ2-7, with TRBD2 identical over 9 bases. The trim removed 0 bases at V and 4 bases at J, leaving 16 bases unmatched. Germline lookup yields CDR1 GTSNPN and CDR2 SVGIG (reference sequence). The CDR3 covers 18 residues.

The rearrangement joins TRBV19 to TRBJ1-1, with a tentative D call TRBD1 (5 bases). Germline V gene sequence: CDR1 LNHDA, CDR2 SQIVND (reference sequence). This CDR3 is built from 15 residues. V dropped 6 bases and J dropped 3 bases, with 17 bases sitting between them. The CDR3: CASRDRVGGDTEAFF. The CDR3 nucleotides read TGTGCCAGTAGGGATAGGGTGGGGGGTGACACTGAAGCTTTCTTT.

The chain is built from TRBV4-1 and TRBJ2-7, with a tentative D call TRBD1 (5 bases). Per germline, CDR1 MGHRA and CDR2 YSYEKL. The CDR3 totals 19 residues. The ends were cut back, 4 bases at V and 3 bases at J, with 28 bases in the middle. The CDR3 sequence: CASSLLTDIDIRQLYEQYF. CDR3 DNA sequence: TGCGCCAGCAGCCTTCTTACAGATATCGACATAAGACAGCTCTACGAGCAGTACTTC.

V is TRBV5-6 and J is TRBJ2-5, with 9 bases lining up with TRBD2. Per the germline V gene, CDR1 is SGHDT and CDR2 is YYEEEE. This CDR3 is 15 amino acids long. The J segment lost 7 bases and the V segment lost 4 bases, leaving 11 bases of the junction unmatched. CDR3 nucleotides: TGTGCCAGCAGCCCCTCGGCGGGGGGGCCCGGGACCCAGTACTTC. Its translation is CASSPSAGGPGTQYF.

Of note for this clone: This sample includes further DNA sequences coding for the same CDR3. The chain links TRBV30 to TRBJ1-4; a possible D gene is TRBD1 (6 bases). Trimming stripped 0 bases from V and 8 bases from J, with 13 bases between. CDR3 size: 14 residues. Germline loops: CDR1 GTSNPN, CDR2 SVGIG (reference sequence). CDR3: CAWSVGQGREKLFF. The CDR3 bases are TGTGCCTGGAGTGTGGGGCAGGGGCGAGAAAAACTGTTTTTT. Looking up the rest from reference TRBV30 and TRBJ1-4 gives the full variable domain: SQTIHQWPATLVQPVGSPLSLECTVEGTSNPNLYWYRQAAGRGLQLLFYSVGIGQISSEVPQNLSASRPQDRQFILSSKKLLLSDSGFYLCAWSVGQGREKLFFGSGTQLSVL.

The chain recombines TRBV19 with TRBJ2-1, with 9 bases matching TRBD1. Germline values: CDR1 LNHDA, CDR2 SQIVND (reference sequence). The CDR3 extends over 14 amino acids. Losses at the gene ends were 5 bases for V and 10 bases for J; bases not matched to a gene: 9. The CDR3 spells CASSSWTGEREQFF. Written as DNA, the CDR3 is TGTGCCAGTAGTTCCTGGACAGGGGAGAGGGAGCAGTTCTTC.

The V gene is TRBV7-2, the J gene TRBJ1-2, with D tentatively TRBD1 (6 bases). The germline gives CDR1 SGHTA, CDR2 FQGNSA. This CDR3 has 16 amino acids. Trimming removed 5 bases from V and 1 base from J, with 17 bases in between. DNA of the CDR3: TGTGCCAGCAGCCCGCCCGGGACACAAAATAACTATGGCTACACCTTC. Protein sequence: CASSPPGTQNNYGYTF. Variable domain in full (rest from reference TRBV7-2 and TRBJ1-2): GAGVSQSPSNKVTEKGKDVELRCDPISGHTALYWYRQSLGQGLEFLIYFQGNSAPDKSGLPSDRFSAERTGGSVSTLTIQRTQQEDSAVYLCASSPPGTQNNYGYTFGSGTRLTVV.

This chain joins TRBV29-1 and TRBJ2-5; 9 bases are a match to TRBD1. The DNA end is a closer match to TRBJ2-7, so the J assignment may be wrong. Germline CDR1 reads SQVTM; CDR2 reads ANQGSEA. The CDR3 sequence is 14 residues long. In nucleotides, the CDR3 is TGCAGCGTCCGGGACAGGGTTCTTACCTACGAGCAGTACTTC. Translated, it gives CSVRDRVLTYEQYF.

The CDR3 DNA reads as TGTGCCAGCAGGCCCCCCCTCTACTACGAGCAGTACTTC. The encoded protein is CASRPPLYYEQYF. The rearrangement links TRBV2 to TRBJ2-7; D is undetermined. The ends were cut back, 6 bases at V and 3 bases at J, with 12 bases in the middle. The CDR3 has 13 amino acids. Germline CDR1 SNHLY, CDR2 FYNNEI.

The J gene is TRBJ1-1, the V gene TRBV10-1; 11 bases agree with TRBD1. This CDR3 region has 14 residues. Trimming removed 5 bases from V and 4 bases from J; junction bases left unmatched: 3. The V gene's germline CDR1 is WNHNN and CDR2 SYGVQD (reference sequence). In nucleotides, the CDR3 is TGCGCCAGCAGTACCGGGACAGGGGGCACTGAAGCTTTCTTT. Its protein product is CASSTGTGGTEAFF.

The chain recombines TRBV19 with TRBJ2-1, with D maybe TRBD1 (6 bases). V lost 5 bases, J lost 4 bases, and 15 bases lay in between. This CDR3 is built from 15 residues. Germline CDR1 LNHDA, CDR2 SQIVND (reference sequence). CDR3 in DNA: TGTGCCAGTAGTGGACCCGGGACACTTTACAATGAGCAGTTCTTC. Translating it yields CASSGPGTLYNEQFF. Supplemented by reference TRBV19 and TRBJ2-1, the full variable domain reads DGGITQSPKYLFRKEGQNVTLSCEQNLNHDAMYWYRQDPGQGLRLIYYSQIVNDFQKGDIAEGYSVSREKKESFPLTVTSAQKNPTAFYLCASSGPGTLYNEQFFGPGTRLTVL.

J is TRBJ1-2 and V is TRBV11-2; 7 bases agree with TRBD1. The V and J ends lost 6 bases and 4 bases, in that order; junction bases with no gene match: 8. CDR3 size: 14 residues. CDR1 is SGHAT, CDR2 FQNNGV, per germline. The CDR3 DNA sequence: TGTGCCAGCAGGAAGATAGGGGGCGGCTATGGCTACACCTTC. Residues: CASRKIGGGYGYTF.

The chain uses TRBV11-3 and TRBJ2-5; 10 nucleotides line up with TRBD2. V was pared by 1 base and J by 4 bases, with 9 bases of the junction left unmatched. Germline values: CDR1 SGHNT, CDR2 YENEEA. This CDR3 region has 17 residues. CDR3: CASSLGSSGGAGETQYF. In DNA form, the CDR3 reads TGTGCCAGCAGCTTAGGGTCCAGCGGGGGGGCGGGAGAGACCCAGTACTTC.

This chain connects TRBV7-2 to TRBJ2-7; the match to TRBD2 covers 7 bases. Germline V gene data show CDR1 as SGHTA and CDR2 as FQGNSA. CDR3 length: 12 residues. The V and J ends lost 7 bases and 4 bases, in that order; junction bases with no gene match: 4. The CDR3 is CASTPGGYEQYF. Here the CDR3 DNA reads TGTGCCAGCACCCCCGGGGGGTACGAGCAGTACTTC.

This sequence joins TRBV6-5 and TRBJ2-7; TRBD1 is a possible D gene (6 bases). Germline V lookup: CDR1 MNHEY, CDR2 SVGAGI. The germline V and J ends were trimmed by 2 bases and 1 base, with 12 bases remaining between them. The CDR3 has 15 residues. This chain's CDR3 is CASSYTRGKSYEQYF. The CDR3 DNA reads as TGTGCCAGCAGTTACACCAGGGGCAAATCCTACGAGCAGTACTTC.

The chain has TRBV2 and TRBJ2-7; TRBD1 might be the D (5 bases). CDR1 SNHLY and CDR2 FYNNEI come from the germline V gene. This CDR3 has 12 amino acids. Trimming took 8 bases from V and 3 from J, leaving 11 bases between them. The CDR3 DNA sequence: TGTGCCAGCGCCTTAGGGGTCTACGAGCAGTACTTC. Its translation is CASALGVYEQYF.

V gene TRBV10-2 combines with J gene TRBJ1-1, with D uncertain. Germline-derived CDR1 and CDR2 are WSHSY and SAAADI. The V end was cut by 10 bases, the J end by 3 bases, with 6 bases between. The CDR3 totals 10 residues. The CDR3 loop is CATRDTEAFF. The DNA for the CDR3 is TGCGCCACCCGAGACACTGAAGCTTTCTTT.

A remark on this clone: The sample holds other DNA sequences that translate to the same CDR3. CDR3 loop: CASSPGTGFYEQYF. CDR3 DNA sequence: TGTGCCAGCAGTCCCGGGACAGGGTTCTACGAGCAGTACTTC. The chain links TRBV27 to TRBJ2-7; 9 bases are a match to TRBD1. The ends lost 5 bases at V and 3 bases at J; junction bases unmatched: 5. The CDR3 spans 14 residues. Per germline, CDR1 MNHEY and CDR2 SMNVEV (reference sequence).

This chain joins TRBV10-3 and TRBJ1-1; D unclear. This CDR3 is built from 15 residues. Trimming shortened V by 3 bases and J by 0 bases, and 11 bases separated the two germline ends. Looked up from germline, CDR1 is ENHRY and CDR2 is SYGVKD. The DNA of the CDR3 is TGTGCCATCAGTGAAGTTAGGAGCCTGAACACTGAAGCTTTCTTT. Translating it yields CAISEVRSLNTEAFF.